The 11 T cell receptor beta chains below come from one sample, sequenced in a study of immune evolution from preneoplasia to lung adenocarcinoma. Profiling relied on immunoSEQ multiplex PCR, and the TCRdb table lists in-frame clones only, not all of them. Among some 6,500 clones listed, roughly 80% were seen once. Input material: FFPE invasive lung adenocarcinoma tissue. The source is a person in their 60s with lung adenocarcinoma.

The chain employs TRBV18 and TRBJ2-1; possibly TRBD2 for D (6 bases). The CDR3 is 17 amino acids. Per the germline V gene, CDR1 is KGHSH and CDR2 is LQKENI. V lost 0 bases to trimming and J lost 0 bases, with 12 bases between them. The CDR3 DNA follows: TGTGCCAGCTCACCACCCAACGGACTAAGCTCCTACAATGAGCAGTTCTTC. Amino acid sequence: CASSPPNGLSSYNEQFF.

For this clone: The junction does not match germline at one end; this may be a read error. V gene TRBV9 combines with J gene TRBJ2-1; tentative D call: TRBD2 (6 bases). The CDR3 consists of 15 residues. Per the germline V gene, CDR1 is SGDLS and CDR2 is YYNGEE. CDR3: CASSVGGTSLNEQFF. CDR3 sequence (DNA): TGTGCCAGCAGTGTAGGCGGGACCTCACTCAATGAGCAGTTCTTC.

In regard to this clone: One junction end disagrees with the germline gene, perhaps due to a read error. The genes are TRBV5-5 and TRBJ2-6; D unclear. The CDR3 covers 14 residues. Germline lookup yields CDR1 SGHKS and CDR2 YYEKEE (reference sequence). CDR3 amino acids: CASKINVSHKVGPF. The CDR3 region has the DNA TGTGCCAGCAAGATTAATGTCTCGCACAAAGTCGGGCCTTTC.

CDR3 DNA sequence: TGTGCCAGCAGTGCGGCAGGGGGTTACACTGAAGCTTTCTTT. This encodes CASSAAGGYTEAFF. The rearrangement links TRBV6-1 to TRBJ1-1; TRBD1 aligns across 7 bases. With 4 bases clipped from V and 3 bases from J, the junction kept 5 bases outside the gene matches. The CDR3 length is 14 residues. Germline loops: CDR1 MNHNS, CDR2 SASEGT.

This chain uses TRBV6-6 with TRBJ2-3, with 8 bases matching TRBD1. This CDR3 is built from 16 residues. J gave up 1 base and V 7 bases, and 10 bases lay outside the gene matches. Germline CDR1 and CDR2: MNHNY and SVGAGI (reference sequence). CDR3 in amino acids: CASTTSRGQGTDTQYF. In DNA, the CDR3 is TGTGCCAGCACCACTTCCCGGGGACAGGGCACAGATACGCAGTATTTT.

This clone was observed once. The chain links TRBV18 to TRBJ2-3, with TRBD1 identical over 10 bases. CDR3 length equals 16 residues. The ends lost 4 bases at V and 2 bases at J; junction bases unmatched: 6. Germline V gene sequence: CDR1 KGHSH, CDR2 LQKENI. In DNA form, the CDR3 reads TGTGCCAGCTCACTGACGACAGGGGGCAACACAGATACGCAGTATTTT. It specifies CASSLTTGGNTDTQYF.

The genes are TRBV5-1 and TRBJ2-4; 11 bases line up with TRBD1. CDR1 SGHRS and CDR2 YFSETQ come from the germline V gene. Unmatched junction bases numbered 3, after V lost 4 bases and J lost 6 bases. The CDR3 is 14 amino acids. CDR3 bases: TGCGCCAGCAGCCCGGGACAGGGGGTAAACATTCAGTACTTC. This translates into CASSPGQGVNIQYF.

This chain links TRBV4-1 with TRBJ2-7; 8 bases align to TRBD1. V gave up 4 bases and J gave up 5 bases; unmatched junction bases: 4. CDR1 and CDR2 (germline): MGHRA, YSYEKL. This CDR3 is 13 amino acids long. For the CDR3, the DNA is TGCGCCAGCAGCCTAGGGGGACAGGACGAGCAGTACTTC. Its protein product is CASSLGGQDEQYF.

This clone came up once. This sequence joins TRBV10-1 and TRBJ1-5; unclear D gene. The CDR3 runs 9 residues. Per the germline V gene, CDR1 is WNHNN and CDR2 is SYGVQD (reference sequence). Trimming cost V 11 bases and J 5 bases, with 4 bases left between them. CDR3 nucleotide sequence: TGCGCCCGCGATCAGCCCCAGCATTTT. It translates to CARDQPQHF.

The chain is built from TRBV27 and TRBJ1-2, with D perhaps matching TRBD1 (5 bases). CDR3 length: 12 amino acids. Germline V gives CDR1 MNHEY, CDR2 SMNVEV (reference sequence). The V end was cut by 5 bases, the J end by 7 bases, with 11 bases between. CDR3 nucleotides: TGTGCCAGCAGTGAAGGGGTTGGTGGCTACACCTTC. It codes for CASSEGVGGYTF.

The V call is TRBV10-3, the J call TRBJ2-7; D not certain. CDR3 length equals 13 residues. Germline loops: CDR1 ENHRY, CDR2 SYGVKD. V was trimmed by 3 bases and J by 1 base, leaving 7 bases between them. CDR3 DNA: TGTGCCATCAGTGAACCAACTTCCTACGAGCAGTACTTC. The encoded protein is CAISEPTSYEQYF.